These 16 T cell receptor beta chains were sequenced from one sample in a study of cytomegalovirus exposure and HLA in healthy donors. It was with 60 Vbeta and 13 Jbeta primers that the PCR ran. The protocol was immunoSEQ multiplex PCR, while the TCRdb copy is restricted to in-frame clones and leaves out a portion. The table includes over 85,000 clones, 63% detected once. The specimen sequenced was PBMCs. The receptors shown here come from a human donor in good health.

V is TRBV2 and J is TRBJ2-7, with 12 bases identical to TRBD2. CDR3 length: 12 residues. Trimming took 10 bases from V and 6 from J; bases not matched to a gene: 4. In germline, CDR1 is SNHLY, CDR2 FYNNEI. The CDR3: CATGLAGSEQYF. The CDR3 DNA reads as TGTGCCACTGGACTAGCGGGAAGCGAGCAGTACTTC.

The CDR3 sequence is CASSPHRSNTGELFF. CDR3 DNA: TGCGCCAGCAGCCCGCACAGGTCGAACACCGGGGAGCTGTTTTTT. This chain links TRBV5-1 with TRBJ2-2; perhaps TRBD1 as D (5 bases). V was pared by 4 bases and J by 0 bases, with 10 bases between. Looked up from germline, CDR1 is SGHRS and CDR2 is YFSETQ. The CDR3 loop spans 15 amino acids.

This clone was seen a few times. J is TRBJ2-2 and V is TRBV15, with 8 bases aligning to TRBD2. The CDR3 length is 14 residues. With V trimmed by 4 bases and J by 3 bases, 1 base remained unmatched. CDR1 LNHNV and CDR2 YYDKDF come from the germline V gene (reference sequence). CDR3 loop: CATSTSGYTGELFF. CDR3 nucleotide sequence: TGTGCCACCAGCACTAGCGGGTACACCGGGGAGCTGTTTTTT.

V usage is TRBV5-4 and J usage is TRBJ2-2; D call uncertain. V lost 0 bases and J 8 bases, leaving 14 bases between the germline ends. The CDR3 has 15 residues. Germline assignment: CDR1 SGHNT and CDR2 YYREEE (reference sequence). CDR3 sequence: CASSLESTSRGELFF. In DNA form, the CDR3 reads TGTGCCAGCAGCTTGGAGTCGACCTCTAGAGGGGAGCTGTTTTTT.

DNA for the CDR3: TGTGCCAGCAGCCTTCGACAGACATCGGATTCACCCCTCCACTTT. Its translation: CASSLRQTSDSPLHF. The chain couples TRBV7-9 to TRBJ1-6; D possibly corresponds to TRBD1 (5 bases). The CDR3 loop spans 15 amino acids. Germline assignment: CDR1 SEHNR and CDR2 FQNEAQ (reference sequence). With 5 bases removed from V and 8 bases from J, the gap between germline ends came to 16 bases.

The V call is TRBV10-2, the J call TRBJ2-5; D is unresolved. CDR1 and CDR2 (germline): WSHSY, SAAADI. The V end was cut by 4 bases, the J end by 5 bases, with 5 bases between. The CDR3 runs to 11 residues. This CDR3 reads CASSARETQYF. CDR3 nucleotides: TGCGCCAGCAGTGCCCGGGAGACCCAGTACTTC.

CDR3 nucleotide sequence: TGCGCCAGCAGTGGAGGACAGGGGGGCACCGAGCAGTACTTC. It encodes CASSGGQGGTEQYF. The chain carries TRBV10-1 and TRBJ2-7; 10 nucleotides match TRBD1. The CDR3 length is 14 residues. CDR1 and CDR2 (germline): WNHNN, SYGVQD (reference sequence). V was pared by 4 bases and J by 6 bases, with 6 bases of the junction left unmatched.

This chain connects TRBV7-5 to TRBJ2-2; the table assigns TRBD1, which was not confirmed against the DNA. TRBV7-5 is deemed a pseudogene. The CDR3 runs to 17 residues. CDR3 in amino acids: CARSLISGNPGTGELFF. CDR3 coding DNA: TGTGCCAGAAGCTTAATATCAGGGAACCCTGGGACCGGGGAGCTGTTTTTT.

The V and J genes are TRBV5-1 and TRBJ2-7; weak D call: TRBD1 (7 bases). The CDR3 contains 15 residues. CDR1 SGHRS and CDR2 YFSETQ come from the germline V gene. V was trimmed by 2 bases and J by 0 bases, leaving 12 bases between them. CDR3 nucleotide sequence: TGCGCCAGCAGCTTCGGAGGGACAGCCTCCTACGAGCAGTACTTC. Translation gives CASSFGGTASYEQYF. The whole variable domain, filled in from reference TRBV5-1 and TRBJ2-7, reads KAGVTQTPRYLIKTRGQQVTLSCSPISGHRSVSWYQQTPGQGLQFLFEYFSETQRNKGNFPGRFSGRQFSNSRSEMNVSTLELGDSALYLCASSFGGTASYEQYFGPGTRLTVT.

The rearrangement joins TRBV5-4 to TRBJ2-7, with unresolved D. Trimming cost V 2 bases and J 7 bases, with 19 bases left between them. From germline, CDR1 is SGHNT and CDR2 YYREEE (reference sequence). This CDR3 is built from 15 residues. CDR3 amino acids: CASSLASLISEEQYF. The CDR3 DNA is TGTGCCAGCAGCTTAGCCTCACTGATATCGGAGGAGCAGTACTTC.

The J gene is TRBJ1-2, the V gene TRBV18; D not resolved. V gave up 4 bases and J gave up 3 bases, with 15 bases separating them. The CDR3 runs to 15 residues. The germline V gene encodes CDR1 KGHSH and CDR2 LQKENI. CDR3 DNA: TGTGCCAGCTCACGGGAGCGATTAGAATACTATGGCTACACCTTC. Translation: CASSRERLEYYGYTF.

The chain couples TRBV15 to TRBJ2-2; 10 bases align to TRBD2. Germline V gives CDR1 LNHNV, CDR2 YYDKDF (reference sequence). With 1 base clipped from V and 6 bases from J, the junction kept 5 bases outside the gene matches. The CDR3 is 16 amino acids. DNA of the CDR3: TGTGCCACCAGCAGAGCTAGCGGGAGAGTCGCCGGGGAGCTGTTTTTT. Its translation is CATSRASGRVAGELFF. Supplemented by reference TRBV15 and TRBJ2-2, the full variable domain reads DAMVIQNPRYQVTQFGKPVTLSCSQTLNHNVMYWYQQKSSQAPKLLFHYYDKDFNNEADTPDNFQSRRPNTSFCFLDIRSPGLGDTAMYLCATSRASGRVAGELFFGEGSRLTVL.

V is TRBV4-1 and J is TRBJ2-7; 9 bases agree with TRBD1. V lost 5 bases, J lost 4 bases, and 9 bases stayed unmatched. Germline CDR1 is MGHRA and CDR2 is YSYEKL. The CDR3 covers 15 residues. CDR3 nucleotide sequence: TGCGCCAGCAGCTCCCGGACAGGGGATTTATACGAGCAGTACTTC. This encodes CASSSRTGDLYEQYF.

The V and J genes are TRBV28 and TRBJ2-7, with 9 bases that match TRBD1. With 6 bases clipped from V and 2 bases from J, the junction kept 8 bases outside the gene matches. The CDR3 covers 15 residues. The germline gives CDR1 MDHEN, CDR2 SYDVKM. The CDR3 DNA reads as TGTGCCAGCAGGTTAAGGGGGGACAGGGCCTACGAGCAGTACTTC. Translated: CASRLRGDRAYEQYF.

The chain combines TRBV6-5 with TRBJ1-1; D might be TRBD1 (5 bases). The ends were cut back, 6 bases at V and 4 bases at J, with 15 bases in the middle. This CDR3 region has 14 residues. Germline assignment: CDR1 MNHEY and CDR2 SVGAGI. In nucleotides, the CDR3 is TGTGCCAGCAGGGCCAACAGGACGTTCACTGAAGCTTTCTTT. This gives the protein CASRANRTFTEAFF.

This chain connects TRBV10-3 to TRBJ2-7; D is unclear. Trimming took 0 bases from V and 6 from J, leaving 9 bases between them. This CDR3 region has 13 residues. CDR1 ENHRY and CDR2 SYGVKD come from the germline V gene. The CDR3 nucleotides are TGTGCCATCAGTGAGTCGAATAACGGCGAGCAGTACTTC. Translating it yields CAISESNNGEQYF.